This TCR beta chain stems from a study of blood T cell repertoires in COVID-19. Study in general: Donors in the United States, Italy and Spain gave samples during acute or convalescent COVID-19. T cells, B-cell-depleted T cells, or PBMCs provided the cDNA or gDNA that served as material.

CDR3 size: 14 residues. Between the trimmed V and J ends, which lost 3 bases and 1 base, there was a span of 9 bases. The germline CDR1 and CDR2 sequences are SGHRS and YFSETQ. This clone was seen only once. Original handling: Nucleated cell number was recorded as an estimate derived from reference gene primer amplification. Profiling relied on immunoSEQ multiplex PCR, and the TCRdb table lists in-frame clones only, not all of them. That table is the source of V, J and clone size, and D and trimming were worked out from the DNA. This sample has around 84,000 clones, with 80% to 90% found just once. Sequencing was carried out using peripheral blood. The V gene is TRBV5-1, the J gene TRBJ2-3, with a possible D match to TRBD2 (6 bases). This receptor was taken from a man older than 75 with active or convalescent COVID-19. The CDR3 sequence is CASSYGGGTDTQYF. CDR3 in DNA: TGCGCCAGCAGCTACGGGGGTGGCACAGATACGCAGTATTTT.